Included here is one T cell receptor (beta chain) sequence, with context. Original processing methods: Cell counts per sample came from amplifying reference gene primers. The table came from immunoSEQ multiplex PCR; TCRdb's copy has only in-frame clones and leaves some out. That table is the source of V, J and clone size, and D and trimming were worked out from the DNA. The sample lists roughly 500,000 clones; 75% to 90% were seen once. The data were taken from a study of blood T cell repertoires in COVID-19. Study information: The United States, Italy and Spain were the sources of the acute and convalescent COVID-19 samples.

V lost 3 bases and J lost 7, with 15 bases in between. The CDR3 is 15 amino acids. Germline CDR1 KGHSH, CDR2 LQKENI. Seattle-derived patients entered the study during active infection and were followed longitudinally. The sequenced material came from peripheral blood. The receptor was derived from a man aged 18 to 30 with COVID-19, enrolled during active disease. The rearrangement links TRBV18 to TRBJ2-2, with a possible D match to TRBD1 (6 bases). CDR3 sequence reads: CASSPSTGTGGELFF. The CDR3 DNA sequence: TGTGCCAGCTCACCCTCGACAGGAACAGGCGGGGAGCTGTTTTTT.